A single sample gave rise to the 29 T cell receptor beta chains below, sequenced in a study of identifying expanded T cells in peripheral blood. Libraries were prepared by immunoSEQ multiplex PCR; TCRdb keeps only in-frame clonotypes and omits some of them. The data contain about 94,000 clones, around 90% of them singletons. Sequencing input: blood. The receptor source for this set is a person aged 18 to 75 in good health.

The CDR3 sequence is CASSWTGTSYEQYF. Here the CDR3 DNA reads TGTGCCAGCAGCTGGACAGGGACCTCCTACGAGCAGTACTTC. The chain uses TRBV7-9 and TRBJ2-7; 8 bases agree with TRBD1. Per the germline V gene, CDR1 is SEHNR and CDR2 is FQNEAQ (reference sequence). CDR3 length equals 14 residues. V lost 4 bases and J lost 0; bases outside the gene matches: 2.

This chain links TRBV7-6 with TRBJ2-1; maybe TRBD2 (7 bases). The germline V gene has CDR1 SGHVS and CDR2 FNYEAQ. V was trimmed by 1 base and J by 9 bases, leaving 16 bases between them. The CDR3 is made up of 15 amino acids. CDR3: CASSLVGGELGEQFF. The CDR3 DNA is TGTGCCAGCAGCTTAGTAGGGGGGGAATTGGGTGAGCAGTTCTTC.

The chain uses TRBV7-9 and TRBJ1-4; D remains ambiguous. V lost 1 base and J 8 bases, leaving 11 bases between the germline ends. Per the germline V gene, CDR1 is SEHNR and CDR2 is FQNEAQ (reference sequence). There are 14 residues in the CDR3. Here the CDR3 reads CASSLVSPKEKLFF. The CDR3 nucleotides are TGTGCCAGCAGCTTAGTGTCGCCGAAGGAAAAACTGTTTTTT.

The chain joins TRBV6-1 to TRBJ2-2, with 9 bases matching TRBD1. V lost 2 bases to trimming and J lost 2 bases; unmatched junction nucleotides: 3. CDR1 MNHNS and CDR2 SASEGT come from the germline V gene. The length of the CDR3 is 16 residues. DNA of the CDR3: TGTGCCAGCAGTGAACCGGGACAGGGTAACACCGGGGAGCTGTTTTTT. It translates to CASSEPGQGNTGELFF.

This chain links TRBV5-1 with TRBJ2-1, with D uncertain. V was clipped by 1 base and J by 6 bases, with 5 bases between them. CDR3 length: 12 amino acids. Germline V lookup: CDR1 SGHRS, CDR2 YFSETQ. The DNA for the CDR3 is TGCGCCAGCAGCTTGATTCCCAATGAGCAGTTCTTC. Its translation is CASSLIPNEQFF.

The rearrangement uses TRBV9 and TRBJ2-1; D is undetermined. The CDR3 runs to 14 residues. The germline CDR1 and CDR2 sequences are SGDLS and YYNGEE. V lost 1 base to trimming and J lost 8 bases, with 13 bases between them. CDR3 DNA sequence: TGTGCCAGCAGCGTAAGGAACCAGCCGCATGAGCAGTTCTTC. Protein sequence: CASSVRNQPHEQFF.

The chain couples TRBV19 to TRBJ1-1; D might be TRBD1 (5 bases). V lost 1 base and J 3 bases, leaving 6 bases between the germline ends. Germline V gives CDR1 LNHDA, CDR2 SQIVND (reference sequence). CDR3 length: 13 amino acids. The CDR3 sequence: CASSIARDTEAFF. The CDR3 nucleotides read TGTGCCAGTAGTATAGCCAGGGACACTGAAGCTTTCTTT.

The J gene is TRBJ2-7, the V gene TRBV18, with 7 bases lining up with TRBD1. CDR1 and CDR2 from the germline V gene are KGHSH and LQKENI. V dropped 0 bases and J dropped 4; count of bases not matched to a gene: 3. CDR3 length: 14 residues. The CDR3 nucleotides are TGTGCCAGCTCACCACCGGGACAGATATACGAGCAGTACTTC. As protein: CASSPPGQIYEQYF.

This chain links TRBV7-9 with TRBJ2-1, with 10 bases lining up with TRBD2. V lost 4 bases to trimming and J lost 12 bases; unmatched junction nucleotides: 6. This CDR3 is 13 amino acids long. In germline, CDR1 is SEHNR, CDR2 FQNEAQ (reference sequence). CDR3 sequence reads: CASSYSLAGPQFF. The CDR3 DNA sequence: TGTGCCAGCAGCTATTCACTAGCGGGACCGCAGTTCTTC.

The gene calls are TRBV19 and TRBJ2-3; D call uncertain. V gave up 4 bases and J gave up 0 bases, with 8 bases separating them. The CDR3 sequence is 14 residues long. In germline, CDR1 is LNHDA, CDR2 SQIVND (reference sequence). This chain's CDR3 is CASSRAASTDTQYF. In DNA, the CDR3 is TGTGCCAGTAGTAGGGCAGCTAGCACAGATACGCAGTATTTT.

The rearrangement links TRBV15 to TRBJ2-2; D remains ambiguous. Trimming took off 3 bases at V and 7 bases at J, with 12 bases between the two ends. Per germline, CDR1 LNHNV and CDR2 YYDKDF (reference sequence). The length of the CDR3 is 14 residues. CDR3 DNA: TGTGCCACCAGCAGTGCATCAGCCGGCGGGGAGCTGTTTTTT. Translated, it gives CATSSASAGGELFF.

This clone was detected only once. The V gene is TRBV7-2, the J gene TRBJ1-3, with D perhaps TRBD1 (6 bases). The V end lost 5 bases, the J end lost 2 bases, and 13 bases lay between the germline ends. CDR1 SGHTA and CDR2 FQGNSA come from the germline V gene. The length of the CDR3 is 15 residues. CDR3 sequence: CASSPLGGPGNTIYF. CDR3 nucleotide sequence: TGTGCCAGCAGCCCACTCGGGGGGCCTGGAAACACCATATATTTT.

The CDR3, as DNA: TGTGCCAGCAGCTTGGCCAGGGGGTTTGGCTACACCTTC. The encoded protein is CASSLARGFGYTF. The chain couples TRBV5-4 to TRBJ1-2; 7 bases are a match to TRBD1. CDR1 and CDR2 from the germline V gene are SGHNT and YYREEE (reference sequence). The V segment lost 0 bases and the J segment 7 bases; nucleotides outside the gene matches: 3. CDR3 length: 13 amino acids.

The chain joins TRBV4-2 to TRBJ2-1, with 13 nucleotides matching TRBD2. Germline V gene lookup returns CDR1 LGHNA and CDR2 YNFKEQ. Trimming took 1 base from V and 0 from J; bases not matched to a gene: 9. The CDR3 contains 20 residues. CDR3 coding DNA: TGTGCCAGCAGCCAAGTGGTTCGGGGACTAGCGGGAAGCTCCTACAATGAGCAGTTCTTC. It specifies CASSQVVRGLAGSSYNEQFF.

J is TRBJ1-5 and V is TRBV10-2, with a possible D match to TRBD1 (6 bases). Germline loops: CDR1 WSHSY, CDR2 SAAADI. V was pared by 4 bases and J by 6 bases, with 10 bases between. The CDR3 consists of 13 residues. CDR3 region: CASSVQGGQPQHF. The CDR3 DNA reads TGCGCCAGCAGTGTACAGGGCGGTCAGCCCCAGCATTTT.

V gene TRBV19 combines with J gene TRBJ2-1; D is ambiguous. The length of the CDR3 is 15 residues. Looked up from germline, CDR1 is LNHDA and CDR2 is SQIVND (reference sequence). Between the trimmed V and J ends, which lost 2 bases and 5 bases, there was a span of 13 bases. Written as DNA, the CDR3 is TGTGCCAGTAGTATACGAGCTTTGGCGCACAATGAGCAGTTCTTC. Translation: CASSIRALAHNEQFF.

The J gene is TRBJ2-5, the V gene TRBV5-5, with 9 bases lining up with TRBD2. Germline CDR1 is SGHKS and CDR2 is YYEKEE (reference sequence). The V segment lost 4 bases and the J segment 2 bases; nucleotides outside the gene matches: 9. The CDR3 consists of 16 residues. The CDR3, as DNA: TGTGCCAGCAGCCTGCGAGTAGCGGGGGTTCAAGAGACCCAGTACTTC. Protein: CASSLRVAGVQETQYF.

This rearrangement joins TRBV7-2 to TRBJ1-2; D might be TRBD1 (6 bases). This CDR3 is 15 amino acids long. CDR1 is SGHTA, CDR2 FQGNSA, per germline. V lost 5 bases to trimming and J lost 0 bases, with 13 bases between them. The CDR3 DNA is TGTGCCAGCAGCCCTGGGGGGGCCGCTAACTATGGCTACACCTTC. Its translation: CASSPGGAANYGYTF.

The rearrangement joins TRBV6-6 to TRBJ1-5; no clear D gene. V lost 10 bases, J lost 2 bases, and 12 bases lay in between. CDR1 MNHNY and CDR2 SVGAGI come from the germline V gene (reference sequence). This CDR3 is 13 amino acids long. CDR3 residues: CATRRSGNQPQHF. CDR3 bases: TGTGCCACCCGCCGTTCTGGCAATCAGCCCCAGCATTTT.

CDR3 bases: TGTGCCAGCTCACGAAATTCGCTTAGCTCCTACAATGAGCAGTTCTTC. As protein: CASSRNSLSSYNEQFF. The chain joins TRBV18 to TRBJ2-1; D not resolved. This CDR3 region has 16 residues. The ends were cut back, 4 bases at V and 0 bases at J, with 13 bases in the middle. The germline V gene encodes CDR1 KGHSH and CDR2 LQKENI. The full variable domain, completed using reference TRBV18 and TRBJ2-1, is NAGVMQNPRHLVRRRGQEARLRCSPMKGHSHVYWYRQLPEEGLKFMVYLQKENIIDESGMPKERFSAEFPKEGPSILRIQQVVRGDSAAYFCASSRNSLSSYNEQFFGPGTRLTVL.

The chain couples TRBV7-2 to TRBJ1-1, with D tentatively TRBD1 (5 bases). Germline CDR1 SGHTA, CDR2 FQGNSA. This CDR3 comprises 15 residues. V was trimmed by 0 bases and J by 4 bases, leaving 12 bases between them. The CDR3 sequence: CASSLAHGGGTEAFF. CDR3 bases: TGTGCCAGCAGCTTAGCGCACGGGGGAGGCACTGAAGCTTTCTTT. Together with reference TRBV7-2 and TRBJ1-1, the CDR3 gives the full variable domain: GAGVSQSPSNKVTEKGKDVELRCDPISGHTALYWYRQSLGQGLEFLIYFQGNSAPDKSGLPSDRFSAERTGGSVSTLTIQRTQQEDSAVYLCASSLAHGGGTEAFFGQGTRLTVV.

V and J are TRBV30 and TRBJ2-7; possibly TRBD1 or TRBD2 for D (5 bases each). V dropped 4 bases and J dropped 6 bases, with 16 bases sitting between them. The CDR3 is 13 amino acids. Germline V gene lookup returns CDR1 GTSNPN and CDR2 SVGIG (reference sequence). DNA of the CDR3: TGTGCCTGGACCAACGGGGCGTCGTTCGAGCAGTACTTC. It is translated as CAWTNGASFEQYF.

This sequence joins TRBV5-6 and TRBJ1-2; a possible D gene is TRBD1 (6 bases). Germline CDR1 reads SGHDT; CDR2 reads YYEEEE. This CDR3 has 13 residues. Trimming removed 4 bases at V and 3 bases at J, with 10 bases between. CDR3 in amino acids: CASSLDSDYGYTF. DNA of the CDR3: TGTGCCAGCAGCCTGGACAGTGACTATGGCTACACCTTC.

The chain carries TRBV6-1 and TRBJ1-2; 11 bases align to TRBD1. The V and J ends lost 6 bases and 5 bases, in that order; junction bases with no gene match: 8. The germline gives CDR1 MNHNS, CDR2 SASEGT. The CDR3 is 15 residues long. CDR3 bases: TGTGCCAGCAGGAGGACAGGGGGCGCGAATTATGGCTACACCTTC. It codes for CASRRTGGANYGYTF.

The CDR3 DNA is TGTGCCAGCAGCTTACGCGGACGGAACACTGAAGCTTTCTTT. Protein product: CASSLRGRNTEAFF. This chain joins TRBV7-2 and TRBJ1-1; D is unresolved. The V end lost 2 bases, the J end lost 1 base, and 8 bases lay between the germline ends. In germline, CDR1 is SGHTA, CDR2 FQGNSA. This CDR3 is 14 amino acids long.

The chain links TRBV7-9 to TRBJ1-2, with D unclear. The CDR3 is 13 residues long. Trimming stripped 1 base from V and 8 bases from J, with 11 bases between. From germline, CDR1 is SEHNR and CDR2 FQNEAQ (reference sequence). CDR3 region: CASSLVGVGGYTF. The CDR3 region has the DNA TGTGCCAGCAGCTTAGTTGGAGTTGGGGGCTACACCTTC.

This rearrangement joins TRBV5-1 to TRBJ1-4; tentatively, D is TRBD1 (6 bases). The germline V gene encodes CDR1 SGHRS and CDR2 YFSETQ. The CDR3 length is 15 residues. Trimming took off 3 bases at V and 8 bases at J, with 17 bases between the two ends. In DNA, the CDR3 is TGCGCCAGCAGCTCGGAGGGACACCCCTTGGAAAAACTGTTTTTT. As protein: CASSSEGHPLEKLFF.

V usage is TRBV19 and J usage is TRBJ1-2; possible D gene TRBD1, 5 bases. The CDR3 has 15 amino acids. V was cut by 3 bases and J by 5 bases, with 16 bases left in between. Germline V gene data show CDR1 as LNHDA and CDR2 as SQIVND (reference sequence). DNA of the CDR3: TGTGCCAGTAGTATCGGACCAAAACAGGCGTATGGCTACACCTTC. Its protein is CASSIGPKQAYGYTF.

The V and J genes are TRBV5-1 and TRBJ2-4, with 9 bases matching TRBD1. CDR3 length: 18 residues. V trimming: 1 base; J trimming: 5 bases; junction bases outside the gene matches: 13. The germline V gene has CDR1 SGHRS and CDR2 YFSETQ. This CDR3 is CASSLRSWYRQGENIQYF. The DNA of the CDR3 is TGCGCCAGCAGCTTGAGGTCTTGGTATAGACAGGGGGAAAACATTCAGTACTTC. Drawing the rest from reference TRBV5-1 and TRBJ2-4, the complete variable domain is KAGVTQTPRYLIKTRGQQVTLSCSPISGHRSVSWYQQTPGQGLQFLFEYFSETQRNKGNFPGRFSGRQFSNSRSEMNVSTLELGDSALYLCASSLRSWYRQGENIQYFGAGTRLSVL.